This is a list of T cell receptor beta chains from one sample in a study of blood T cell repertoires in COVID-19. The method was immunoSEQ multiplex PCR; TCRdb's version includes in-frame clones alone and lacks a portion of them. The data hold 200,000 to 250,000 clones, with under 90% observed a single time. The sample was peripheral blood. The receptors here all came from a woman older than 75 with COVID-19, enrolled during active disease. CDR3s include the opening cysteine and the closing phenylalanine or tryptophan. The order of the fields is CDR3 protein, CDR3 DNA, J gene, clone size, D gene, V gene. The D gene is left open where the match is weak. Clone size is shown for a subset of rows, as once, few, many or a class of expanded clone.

CDR3aa: CASSETGLTNEKLFF; CDR3nt: TGTGCCAGCAGTGAGACAGGGTTGACTAATGAAAAACTGTTTTTT; j_gene: TRBJ1-4; abundance: -; d_gene: TRBD1; v_gene: TRBV2
CDR3aa: CASSSLQGAAGEQYF; CDR3nt: TGTGCCAGCAGCTCCTTACAGGGGGCGGCTGGCGAGCAGTACTTC; j_gene: TRBJ2-7; abundance: -; d_gene: TRBD1; v_gene: TRBV7-2
CDR3aa: CATSVGQGNQPQHF; CDR3nt: TGTGCCACCTCAGTGGGACAGGGCAATCAGCCCCAGCATTTT; j_gene: TRBJ1-5; abundance: -; d_gene: TRBD1; v_gene: TRBV24-1
CDR3aa: CASSPRQGDTEAFF; CDR3nt: TGTGCCAGCTCACCGAGGCAAGGAGACACTGAAGCTTTCTTT; j_gene: TRBJ1-1; abundance: -; d_gene: -; v_gene: TRBV18
CDR3aa: CASSSGQSNTGELFF; CDR3nt: TGCGCCAGCAGCTCAGGACAGTCGAACACCGGGGAGCTGTTTTTT; j_gene: TRBJ2-2; abundance: once; d_gene: -; v_gene: TRBV5-1
CDR3aa: CATSRERQGTQHF; CDR3nt: TGTGCCACCAGCAGGGAGCGACAGGGGACCCAGCATTTT; j_gene: TRBJ1-5; abundance: -; d_gene: TRBD1; v_gene: TRBV15
CDR3aa: CASSFGTGSDTQYF; CDR3nt: TGTGCCAGCAGCTTTGGGACAGGGTCAGATACGCAGTATTTT; j_gene: TRBJ2-3; abundance: -; d_gene: TRBD1; v_gene: TRBV7-9
CDR3aa: CATSRGRLELNIQYF; CDR3nt: TGTGCCACCAGCAGAGGACGATTGGAGTTAAACATTCAGTACTTC; j_gene: TRBJ2-4; abundance: few; d_gene: -; v_gene: TRBV15
CDR3aa: CASSFGGNYGYTF; CDR3nt: TGTGCCAGCAGCTTTGGGGGGAACTATGGCTACACCTTC; j_gene: TRBJ1-2; abundance: -; d_gene: -; v_gene: TRBV7-2
CDR3aa: CASSQVVRDSSLEGYTF; CDR3nt: TGTGCCAGCAGCCAAGTGGTTCGGGACAGTTCCTTAGAGGGCTACACCTTC; j_gene: TRBJ1-2; abundance: -; d_gene: TRBD1; v_gene: TRBV3-1/TRBV3-2
CDR3aa: CASSLTDPGGYTF; CDR3nt: TGTGCCAGCAGCTTAACAGATCCCGGCGGCTACACCTTC; j_gene: TRBJ1-2; abundance: -; d_gene: -; v_gene: TRBV7-9
CDR3aa: CASSLDYIQYF; CDR3nt: TGTGCCAGCAGCTTAGACTACATTCAGTACTTC; j_gene: TRBJ2-4; abundance: -; d_gene: -; v_gene: TRBV7-2
CDR3aa: CASSEVGGYEQYF; CDR3nt: TGTGCCAGCAGTGAAGTCGGGGGGTACGAGCAGTACTTC; j_gene: TRBJ2-7; abundance: once; d_gene: TRBD2; v_gene: TRBV2
CDR3aa: CASSLSGSETQYF; CDR3nt: TGCGCCAGCAGCTTATCAGGGTCGGAGACCCAGTACTTC; j_gene: TRBJ2-5; abundance: -; d_gene: -; v_gene: TRBV5-1
CDR3aa: CATSRGDRVSNTIYF; CDR3nt: TGTGCCACCAGCAGAGGGGACAGGGTGAGCAACACCATATATTTT; j_gene: TRBJ1-3; abundance: -; d_gene: TRBD1; v_gene: TRBV15
CDR3aa: CASSPGLAGHSDEQFF; CDR3nt: TGTGCTAGCAGCCCAGGACTAGCGGGCCACAGTGATGAGCAGTTCTTC; j_gene: TRBJ2-1; abundance: -; d_gene: TRBD2; v_gene: TRBV7-7
CDR3aa: CASSSLAGGRETQYF; CDR3nt: TGTGCCAGTAGTAGCTTAGCGGGGGGGCGAGAGACCCAGTACTTC; j_gene: TRBJ2-5; abundance: -; d_gene: TRBD2; v_gene: TRBV19
CDR3aa: CASSITGIEETQYF; CDR3nt: TGTGCCAGTAGTATAACCGGGATTGAAGAGACCCAGTACTTC; j_gene: TRBJ2-5; abundance: -; d_gene: -; v_gene: TRBV19
CDR3aa: CASSSSGQRMNTEAFF; CDR3nt: TGTGCCAGTAGTAGCTCGGGACAGCGCATGAACACTGAAGCTTTCTTT; j_gene: TRBJ1-1; abundance: -; d_gene: TRBD1; v_gene: TRBV19
CDR3aa: CASSATGIIRHEQFF; CDR3nt: TGTGCCAGCAGCGCGACAGGGATCATCAGACATGAGCAGTTCTTC; j_gene: TRBJ2-1; abundance: -; d_gene: TRBD1; v_gene: TRBV9
CDR3aa: CASSPFGASGGLTGETQYF; CDR3nt: TGTGCCAGCAGCCCGTTCGGGGCTAGCGGGGGGTTAACGGGGGAGACCCAGTACTTC; j_gene: TRBJ2-5; abundance: -; d_gene: TRBD2; v_gene: TRBV5-6
CDR3aa: CASSQSGPRDEQFF; CDR3nt: TGTGCCAGCAGCCAGTCGGGCCCGAGGGATGAGCAGTTCTTC; j_gene: TRBJ2-1; abundance: -; d_gene: -; v_gene: TRBV3-1/TRBV3-2
CDR3aa: CASSTTGLSNQPQHF; CDR3nt: TGTGCCAGTAGTACGACAGGGTTGAGCAATCAGCCCCAGCATTTT; j_gene: TRBJ1-5; abundance: -; d_gene: TRBD1; v_gene: TRBV19
CDR3aa: CASSPMSGAMDAEKLFF; CDR3nt: TGTGCCAGCTCACCAATGTCTGGGGCGATGGACGCCGAAAAACTGTTTTTT; j_gene: TRBJ1-4; abundance: -; d_gene: -; v_gene: TRBV18
CDR3aa: CASSGDRGIQPQHF; CDR3nt: TGTGCCAGCAGCGGAGACAGGGGGATTCAGCCCCAGCATTTT; j_gene: TRBJ1-5; abundance: once; d_gene: TRBD1; v_gene: TRBV7-9
CDR3aa: CAIGGSAGSSYEQYF; CDR3nt: TGTGCCATCGGGGGTTCAGCGGGGAGCTCCTACGAGCAGTACTTC; j_gene: TRBJ2-7; abundance: -; d_gene: TRBD2; v_gene: TRBV10-3
CDR3aa: CASSYLGPQHF; CDR3nt: TGTGCCAGCAGTTACCTAGGGCCCCAGCATTTT; j_gene: TRBJ1-5; abundance: -; d_gene: -; v_gene: TRBV6-2/TRBV6-3
CDR3aa: CASSGQLNTEAFF; CDR3nt: TGTGCCAGCAGCGGACAGCTGAACACTGAAGCTTTCTTT; j_gene: TRBJ1-1; abundance: -; d_gene: -; v_gene: TRBV7-2
CDR3aa: CASSLRQGGNQPQHF; CDR3nt: TGTGCCAGCAGCTTACGGCAGGGTGGCAATCAGCCCCAGCATTTT; j_gene: TRBJ1-5; abundance: -; d_gene: -; v_gene: TRBV7-2
CDR3aa: CASSYSTQYNEQFF; CDR3nt: TGTGCCAGCAGTTACTCGACACAATACAATGAGCAGTTCTTC; j_gene: TRBJ2-1; abundance: -; d_gene: -; v_gene: TRBV6-5
CDR3aa: CASRARDTGELFF; CDR3nt: TGTGCCAGCAGAGCGCGCGACACCGGGGAGCTGTTTTTT; j_gene: TRBJ2-2; abundance: -; d_gene: -; v_gene: TRBV3-1/TRBV3-2
CDR3aa: CASSGTVGSPLHF; CDR3nt: TGTGCCAGCAGTGGGACAGTGGGTTCACCCCTCCACTTT; j_gene: TRBJ1-6; abundance: -; d_gene: TRBD1; v_gene: TRBV5-6
CDR3aa: CASSSRGGIYNEQFF; CDR3nt: TGTGCCAGCAGTTCGCGGGGGGGTATATACAATGAGCAGTTCTTC; j_gene: TRBJ2-1; abundance: -; d_gene: TRBD2; v_gene: TRBV7-2
CDR3aa: CAISDQRGRETQYF; CDR3nt: TGTGCCATCAGTGACCAGCGGGGGAGGGAGACCCAGTACTTC; j_gene: TRBJ2-5; abundance: -; d_gene: TRBD2; v_gene: TRBV10-3
CDR3aa: CASSPLGQGSYGYTF; CDR3nt: TGTGCCAGCAGCCCCCTGGGACAGGGATCCTATGGCTACACCTTC; j_gene: TRBJ1-2; abundance: once; d_gene: TRBD1; v_gene: TRBV7-9
CDR3aa: CASRGLAGETQYF; CDR3nt: TGTGCCAGCAGAGGTCTAGCGGGAGAGACCCAGTACTTC; j_gene: TRBJ2-5; abundance: -; d_gene: TRBD2; v_gene: TRBV5-6
CDR3aa: CASSLYTFWSYGYTF; CDR3nt: TGTGCCAGCAGCTTGTATACTTTCTGGAGCTATGGCTACACCTTC; j_gene: TRBJ1-2; abundance: -; d_gene: -; v_gene: TRBV5-6
CDR3aa: CASSLIDQPQHF; CDR3nt: TGTGCCAGCAGCTTAATCGATCAGCCCCAGCATTTT; j_gene: TRBJ1-5; abundance: few; d_gene: -; v_gene: TRBV7-9
CDR3aa: CASSQDPQGRFQPQHF; CDR3nt: TGCGCCAGCAGCCAAGATCCACAGGGTCGGTTTCAGCCCCAGCATTTT; j_gene: TRBJ1-5; abundance: -; d_gene: -; v_gene: TRBV4-1
CDR3aa: CASSSSNQGGWNEQFF; CDR3nt: TGTGCCAGCAGCTCCTCCAACCAGGGGGGTTGGAATGAGCAGTTCTTC; j_gene: TRBJ2-1; abundance: -; d_gene: -; v_gene: TRBV9
CDR3aa: CASSEASRGKAETQYF; CDR3nt: TGTGCCAGCAGTGAAGCGTCCAGGGGGAAAGCAGAGACCCAGTACTTC; j_gene: TRBJ2-5; abundance: -; d_gene: TRBD1; v_gene: TRBV6-1
CDR3aa: CASRIAGDTDTQYF; CDR3nt: TGCGCCAGCAGGATAGCGGGAGACACAGATACGCAGTATTTT; j_gene: TRBJ2-3; abundance: -; d_gene: TRBD2; v_gene: TRBV5-1
CDR3aa: CASSLELAGSQETQYF; CDR3nt: TGTGCCAGCAGCTTAGAACTAGCGGGGAGCCAAGAGACCCAGTACTTC; j_gene: TRBJ2-5; abundance: -; d_gene: TRBD2; v_gene: TRBV11-2
CDR3aa: CASSYGPGSNQPQHF; CDR3nt: TGCGCCAGCAGCTATGGCCCGGGAAGCAATCAGCCCCAGCATTTT; j_gene: TRBJ1-5; abundance: -; d_gene: -; v_gene: TRBV5-1
CDR3aa: CASSSTGTVTEAFF; CDR3nt: TGTGCCAGCAGCTCGACAGGGACGGTGACTGAAGCTTTCTTT; j_gene: TRBJ1-1; abundance: -; d_gene: TRBD1; v_gene: TRBV7-8
CDR3aa: CASSPRGGVSYNEQFF; CDR3nt: TGTGCCAGCAGCCCACGTGGGGGGGTGTCCTACAATGAGCAGTTCTTC; j_gene: TRBJ2-1; abundance: few; d_gene: TRBD2; v_gene: TRBV9
CDR3aa: CASSFKDTQYF; CDR3nt: TGTGCCAGCAGTTTCAAAGATACGCAGTATTTT; j_gene: TRBJ2-3; abundance: -; d_gene: -; v_gene: TRBV12-3/TRBV12-4
CDR3aa: CASSLVAGASYNEQFF; CDR3nt: TGCGCCAGCAGCTTGGTGGCGGGGGCTTCCTACAATGAGCAGTTCTTC; j_gene: TRBJ2-1; abundance: -; d_gene: -; v_gene: TRBV5-1
CDR3aa: CASRPQGPTYEQYF; CDR3nt: TGTGCCAGCAGGCCACAGGGTCCTACCTACGAGCAGTACTTC; j_gene: TRBJ2-7; abundance: -; d_gene: -; v_gene: TRBV6-5
CDR3aa: CASSLQGSMNTEAFF; CDR3nt: TGTGCCAGCAGCTTACAGGGAAGCATGAACACTGAAGCTTTCTTT; j_gene: TRBJ1-1; abundance: -; d_gene: -; v_gene: TRBV5-5
CDR3aa: CASLSQRGLDTQYF; CDR3nt: TGTGCCAGCCTCTCCCAGCGGGGACTTGATACGCAGTATTTT; j_gene: TRBJ2-3; abundance: -; d_gene: TRBD2; v_gene: TRBV11-2
CDR3aa: CAISETGGGSYNEQFF; CDR3nt: TGTGCCATCAGTGAAACGGGAGGGGGCTCCTACAATGAGCAGTTCTTC; j_gene: TRBJ2-1; abundance: -; d_gene: TRBD2; v_gene: TRBV10-3
CDR3aa: CASSYISVQPQHF; CDR3nt: TGTGCCAGCAGCTACATCTCCGTTCAGCCCCAGCATTTT; j_gene: TRBJ1-5; abundance: -; d_gene: -; v_gene: TRBV7-2
CDR3aa: CASTRYGNEAFF; CDR3nt: TGTGCCAGTACCCGGTACGGGAATGAAGCTTTCTTT; j_gene: TRBJ1-1; abundance: -; d_gene: -; v_gene: TRBV19